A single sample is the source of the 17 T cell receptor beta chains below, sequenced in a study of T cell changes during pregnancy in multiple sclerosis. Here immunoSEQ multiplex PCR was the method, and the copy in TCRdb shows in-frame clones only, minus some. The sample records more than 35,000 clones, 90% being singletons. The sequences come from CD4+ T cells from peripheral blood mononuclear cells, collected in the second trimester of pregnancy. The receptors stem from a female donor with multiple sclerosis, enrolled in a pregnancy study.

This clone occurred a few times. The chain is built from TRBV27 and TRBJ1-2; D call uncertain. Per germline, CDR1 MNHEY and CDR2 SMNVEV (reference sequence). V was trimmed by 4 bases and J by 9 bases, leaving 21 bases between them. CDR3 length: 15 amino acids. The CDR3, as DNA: TGTGCCAGCAGTTCATCCGTTCGTGGGCCTGATAGCTACACCTTC. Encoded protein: CASSSSVRGPDSYTF.

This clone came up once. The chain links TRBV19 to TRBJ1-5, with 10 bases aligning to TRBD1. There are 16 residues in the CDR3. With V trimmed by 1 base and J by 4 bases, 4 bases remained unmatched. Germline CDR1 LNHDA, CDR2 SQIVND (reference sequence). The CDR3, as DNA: TGTGCCAGTAGTATAGGCCGACAGGGGGCTAATCAGCCCCAGCATTTT. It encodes CASSIGRQGANQPQHF.

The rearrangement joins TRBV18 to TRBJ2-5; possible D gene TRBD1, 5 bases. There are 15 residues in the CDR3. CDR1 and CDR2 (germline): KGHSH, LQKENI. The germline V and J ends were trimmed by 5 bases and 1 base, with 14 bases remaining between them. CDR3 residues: CASSSPLDSQETQYF. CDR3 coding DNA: TGTGCCAGCTCATCCCCCTTAGACAGCCAAGAGACCCAGTACTTC.

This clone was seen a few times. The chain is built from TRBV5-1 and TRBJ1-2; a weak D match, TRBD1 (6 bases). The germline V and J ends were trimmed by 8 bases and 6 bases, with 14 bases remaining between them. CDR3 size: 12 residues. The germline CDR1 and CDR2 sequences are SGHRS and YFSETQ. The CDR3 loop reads CASKQGDDGYTF. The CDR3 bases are TGCGCCAGTAAACAGGGCGATGATGGCTACACCTTC. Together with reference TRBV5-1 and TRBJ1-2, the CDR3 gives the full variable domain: KAGVTQTPRYLIKTRGQQVTLSCSPISGHRSVSWYQQTPGQGLQFLFEYFSETQRNKGNFPGRFSGRQFSNSRSEMNVSTLELGDSALYLCASKQGDDGYTFGSGTRLTVV.

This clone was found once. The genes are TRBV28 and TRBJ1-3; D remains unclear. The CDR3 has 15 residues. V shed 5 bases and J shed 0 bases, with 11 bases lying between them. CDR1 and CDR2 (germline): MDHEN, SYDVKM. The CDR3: CASSLILRSGNTIYF. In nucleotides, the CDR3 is TGTGCCAGCAGTCTGATACTACGCTCTGGAAACACCATATATTTT. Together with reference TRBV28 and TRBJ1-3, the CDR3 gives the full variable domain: DVKVTQSSRYLVKRTGEKVFLECVQDMDHENMFWYRQDPGLGLRLIYFSYDVKMKEKGDIPEGYSVSREKKERFSLILESASTNQTSMYLCASSLILRSGNTIYFGEGSWLTVV.

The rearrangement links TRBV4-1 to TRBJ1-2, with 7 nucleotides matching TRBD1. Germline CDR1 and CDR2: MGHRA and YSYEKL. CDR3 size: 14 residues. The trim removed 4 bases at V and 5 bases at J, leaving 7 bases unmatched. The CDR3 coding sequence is TGCGCCAGCAGCCGAGAGGGACAGAGTTATGGCTACACCTTC. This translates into CASSREGQSYGYTF.

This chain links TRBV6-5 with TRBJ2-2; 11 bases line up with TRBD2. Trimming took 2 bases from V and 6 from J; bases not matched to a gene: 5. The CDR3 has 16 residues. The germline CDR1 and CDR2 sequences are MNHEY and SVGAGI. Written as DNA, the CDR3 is TGTGCCAGCAGTTACCTAACTAGCGGGAGACCCGGGGAGCTGTTTTTT. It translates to CASSYLTSGRPGELFF.

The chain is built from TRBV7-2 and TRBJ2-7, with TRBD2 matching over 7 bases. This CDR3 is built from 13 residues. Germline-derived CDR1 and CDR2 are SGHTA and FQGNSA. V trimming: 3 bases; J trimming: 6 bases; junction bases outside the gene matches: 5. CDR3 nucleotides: TGTGCCAGCAGCTTGGTAGCGGGCGCCGAGCAGTACTTC. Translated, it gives CASSLVAGAEQYF. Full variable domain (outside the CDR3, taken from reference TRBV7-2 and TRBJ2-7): GAGVSQSPSNKVTEKGKDVELRCDPISGHTALYWYRQSLGQGLEFLIYFQGNSAPDKSGLPSDRFSAERTGGSVSTLTIQRTQQEDSAVYLCASSLVAGAEQYFGPGTRLTVT.

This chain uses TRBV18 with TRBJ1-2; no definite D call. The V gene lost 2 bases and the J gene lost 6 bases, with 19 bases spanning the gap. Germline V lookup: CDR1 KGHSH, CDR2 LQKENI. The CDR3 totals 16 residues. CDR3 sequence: CASSPSGNRRSDGYTF. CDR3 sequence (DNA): TGTGCCAGCTCACCAAGCGGGAACCGACGCTCAGATGGCTACACCTTC.

The CDR3 spells CASSRAGGVGNIQYF. CDR3 sequence (DNA): TGTGCCAGCAGCCGGGCAGGGGGCGTTGGAAACATTCAGTACTTC. The chain joins TRBV7-2 to TRBJ2-4; 8 bases fit TRBD1. Germline-derived CDR1 and CDR2 are SGHTA and FQGNSA. The CDR3 sequence is 15 residues long. The V segment lost 5 bases and the J segment 6 bases; nucleotides outside the gene matches: 9.

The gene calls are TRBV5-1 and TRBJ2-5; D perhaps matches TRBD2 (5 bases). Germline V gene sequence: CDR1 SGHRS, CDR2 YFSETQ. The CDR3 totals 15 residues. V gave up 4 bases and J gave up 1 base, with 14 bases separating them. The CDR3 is CASSASGITQETQYF. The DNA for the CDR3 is TGCGCCAGCAGCGCTTCCGGGATCACCCAAGAGACCCAGTACTTC.

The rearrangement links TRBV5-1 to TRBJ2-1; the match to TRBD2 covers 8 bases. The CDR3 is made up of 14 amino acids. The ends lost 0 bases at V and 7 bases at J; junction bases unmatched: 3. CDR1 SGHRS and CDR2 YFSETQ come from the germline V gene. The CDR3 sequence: CASSLAGGRNEQFF. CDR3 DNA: TGCGCCAGCAGCTTGGCGGGAGGGCGGAATGAGCAGTTCTTC.

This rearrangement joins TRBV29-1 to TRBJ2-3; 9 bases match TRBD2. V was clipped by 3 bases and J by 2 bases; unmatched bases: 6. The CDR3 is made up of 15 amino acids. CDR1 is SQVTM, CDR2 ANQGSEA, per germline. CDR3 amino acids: CSVDSSGIYTDTQYF. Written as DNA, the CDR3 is TGCAGCGTTGATTCTAGCGGGATTTACACAGATACGCAGTATTTT.

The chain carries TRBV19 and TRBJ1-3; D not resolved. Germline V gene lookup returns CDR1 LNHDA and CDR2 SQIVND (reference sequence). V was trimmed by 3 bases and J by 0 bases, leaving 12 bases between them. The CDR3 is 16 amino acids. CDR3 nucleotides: TGTGCCAGTAGTATTGCCAGGCCTCGCTCTGGAAACACCATATATTTT. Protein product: CASSIARPRSGNTIYF.

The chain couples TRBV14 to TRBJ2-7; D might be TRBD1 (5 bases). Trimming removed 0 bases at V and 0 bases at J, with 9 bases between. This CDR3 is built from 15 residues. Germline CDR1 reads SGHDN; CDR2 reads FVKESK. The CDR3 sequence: CASSQDLDSSYEQYF. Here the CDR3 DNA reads TGTGCCAGCAGCCAAGATCTTGACAGCTCCTACGAGCAGTACTTC.

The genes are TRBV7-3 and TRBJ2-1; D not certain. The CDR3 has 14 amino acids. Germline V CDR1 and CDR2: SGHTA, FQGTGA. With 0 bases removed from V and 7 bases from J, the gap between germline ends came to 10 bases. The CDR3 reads CASSLTGDRNEQFF. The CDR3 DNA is TGTGCCAGCAGCTTAACAGGAGACCGGAATGAGCAGTTCTTC.

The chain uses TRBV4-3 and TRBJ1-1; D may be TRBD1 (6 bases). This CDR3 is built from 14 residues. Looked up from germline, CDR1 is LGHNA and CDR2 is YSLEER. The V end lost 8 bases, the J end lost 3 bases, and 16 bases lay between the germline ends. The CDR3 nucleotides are TGCGCCAGCGCCCGAAAGGCAGGGGACACTGAAGCTTTCTTT. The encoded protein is CASARKAGDTEAFF.